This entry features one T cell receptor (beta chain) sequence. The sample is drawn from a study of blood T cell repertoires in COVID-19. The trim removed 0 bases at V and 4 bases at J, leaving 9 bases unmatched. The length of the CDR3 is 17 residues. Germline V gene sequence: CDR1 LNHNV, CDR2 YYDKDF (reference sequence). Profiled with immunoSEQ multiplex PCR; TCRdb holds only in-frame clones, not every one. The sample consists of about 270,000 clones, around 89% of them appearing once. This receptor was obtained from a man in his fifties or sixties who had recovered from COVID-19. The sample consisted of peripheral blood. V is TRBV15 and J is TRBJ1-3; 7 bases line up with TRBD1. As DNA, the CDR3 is TGTGCCACCAGCAGAGATCGAGGACAGGTGGGGGGAAACACCATATATTTT. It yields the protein CATSRDRGQVGGNTIYF.